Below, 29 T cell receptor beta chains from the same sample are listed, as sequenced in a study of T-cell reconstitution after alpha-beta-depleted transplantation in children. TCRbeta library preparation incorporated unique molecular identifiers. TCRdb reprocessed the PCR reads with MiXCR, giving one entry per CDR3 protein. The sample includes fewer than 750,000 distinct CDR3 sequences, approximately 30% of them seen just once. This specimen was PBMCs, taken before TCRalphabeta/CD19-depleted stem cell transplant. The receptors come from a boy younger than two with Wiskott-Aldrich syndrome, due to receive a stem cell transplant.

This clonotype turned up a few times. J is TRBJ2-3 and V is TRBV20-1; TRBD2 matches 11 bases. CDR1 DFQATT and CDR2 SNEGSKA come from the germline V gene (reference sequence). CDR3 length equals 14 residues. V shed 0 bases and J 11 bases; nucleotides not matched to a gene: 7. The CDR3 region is CSAREVLAGVLQYF. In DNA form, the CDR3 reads TGCAGTGCTAGAGAAGTACTAGCGGGGGTCCTGCAGTATTTT.

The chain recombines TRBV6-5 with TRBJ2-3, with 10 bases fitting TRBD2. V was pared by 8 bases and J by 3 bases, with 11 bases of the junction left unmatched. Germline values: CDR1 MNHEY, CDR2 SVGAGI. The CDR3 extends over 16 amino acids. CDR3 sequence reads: CASLVRLAGVTDTQYF. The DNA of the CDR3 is TGTGCCAGCCTAGTTAGGCTAGCGGGAGTTACAGATACGCAGTATTTT.

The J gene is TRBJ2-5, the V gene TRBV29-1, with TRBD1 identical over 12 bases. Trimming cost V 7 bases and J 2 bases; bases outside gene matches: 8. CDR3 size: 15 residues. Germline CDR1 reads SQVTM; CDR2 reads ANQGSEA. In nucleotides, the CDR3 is TGCAGCGCAACCGGGACAGGGGGCAGGCAAGAGACCCAGTACTTC. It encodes CSATGTGGRQETQYF.

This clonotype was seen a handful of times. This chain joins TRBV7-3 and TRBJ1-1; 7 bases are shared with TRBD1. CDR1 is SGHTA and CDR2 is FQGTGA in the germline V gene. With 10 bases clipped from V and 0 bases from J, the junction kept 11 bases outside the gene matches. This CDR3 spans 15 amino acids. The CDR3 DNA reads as TGTGCCAACACGATCAGGGGACAGATGAACACTGAAGCTTTCTTT. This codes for CANTIRGQMNTEAFF. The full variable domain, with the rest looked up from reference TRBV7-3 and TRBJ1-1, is GAGVSQTPSNKVTEKGKYVELRCDPISGHTALYWYRQSLGQGPEFLIYFQGTGAADDSGLPNDRFFAVRPEGSVSTLKIQRTERGDSAVYLCANTIRGQMNTEAFFGQGTRLTVV.

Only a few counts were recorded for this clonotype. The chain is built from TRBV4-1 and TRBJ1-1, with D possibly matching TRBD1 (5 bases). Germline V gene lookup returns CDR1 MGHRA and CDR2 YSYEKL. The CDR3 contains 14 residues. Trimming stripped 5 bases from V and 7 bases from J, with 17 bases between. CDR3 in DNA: TGCGCCAGCAGCTCTGGACAACTCTCTCGTGAAGCTTTCTTT. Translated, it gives CASSSGQLSREAFF.

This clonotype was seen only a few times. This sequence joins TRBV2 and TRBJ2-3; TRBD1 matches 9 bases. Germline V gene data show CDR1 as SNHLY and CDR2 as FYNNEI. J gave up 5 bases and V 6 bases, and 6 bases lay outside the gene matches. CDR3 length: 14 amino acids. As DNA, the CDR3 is TGTGCCAGCAGGTACAGGGGGCTGGGAGATACGCAGTATTTT. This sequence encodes CASRYRGLGDTQYF.

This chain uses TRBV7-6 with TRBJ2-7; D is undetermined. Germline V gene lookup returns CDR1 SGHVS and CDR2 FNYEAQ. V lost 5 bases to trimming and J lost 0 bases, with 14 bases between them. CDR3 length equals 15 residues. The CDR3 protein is CASSPLVKSSYEQYF. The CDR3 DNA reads TGTGCCAGCAGCCCCCTAGTCAAGAGCTCCTACGAGCAGTACTTC.

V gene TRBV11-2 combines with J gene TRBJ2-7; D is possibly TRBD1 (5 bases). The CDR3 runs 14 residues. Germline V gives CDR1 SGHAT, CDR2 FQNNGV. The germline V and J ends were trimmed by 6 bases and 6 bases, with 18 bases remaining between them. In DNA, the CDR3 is TGTGCCAGCAGGTTCACCGCGGACATAGGCGAGCAGTACTTC. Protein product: CASRFTADIGEQYF.

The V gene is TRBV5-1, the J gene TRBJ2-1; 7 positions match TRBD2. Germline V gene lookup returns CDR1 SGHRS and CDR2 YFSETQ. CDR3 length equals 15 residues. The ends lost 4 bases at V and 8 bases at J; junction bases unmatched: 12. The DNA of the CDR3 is TGCGCCAGCAGCCGGACGGGGCGGGAGTACCATGAGCAGTTCTTC. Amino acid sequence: CASSRTGREYHEQFF. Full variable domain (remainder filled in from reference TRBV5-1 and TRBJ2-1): KAGVTQTPRYLIKTRGQQVTLSCSPISGHRSVSWYQQTPGQGLQFLFEYFSETQRNKGNFPGRFSGRQFSNSRSEMNVSTLELGDSALYLCASSRTGREYHEQFFGPGTRLTVL.

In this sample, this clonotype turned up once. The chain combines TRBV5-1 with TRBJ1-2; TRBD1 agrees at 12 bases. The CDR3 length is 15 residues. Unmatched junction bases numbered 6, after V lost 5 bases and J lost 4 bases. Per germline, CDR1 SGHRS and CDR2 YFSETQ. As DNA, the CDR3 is TGCGCCAGCAGATCTGGGACAGGGGGCGCCTATGGCTACACCTTC. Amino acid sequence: CASRSGTGGAYGYTF.

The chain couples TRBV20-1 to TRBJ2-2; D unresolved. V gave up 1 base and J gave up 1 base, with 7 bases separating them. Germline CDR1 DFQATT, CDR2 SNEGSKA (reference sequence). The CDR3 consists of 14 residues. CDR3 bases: TGCAGTGCTAGAGGCTCCCGGAACACCGGGGAGCTGTTTTTT. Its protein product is CSARGSRNTGELFF.

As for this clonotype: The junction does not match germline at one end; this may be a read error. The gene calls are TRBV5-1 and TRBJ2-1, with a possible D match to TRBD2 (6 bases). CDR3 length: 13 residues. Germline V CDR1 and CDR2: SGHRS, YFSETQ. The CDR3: CASSLGRDYEQFF. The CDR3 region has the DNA TGTGCCAGCAGCTTGGGGCGGGACTATGAGCAGTTCTTC. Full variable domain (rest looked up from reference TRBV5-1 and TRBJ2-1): KAGVTQTPRYLIKTRGQQVTLSCSPISGHRSVSWYQQTPGQGLQFLFEYFSETQRNKGNFPGRFSGRQFSNSRSEMNVSTLELGDSALYLCASSLGRDYEQFFGPGTRLTVL.

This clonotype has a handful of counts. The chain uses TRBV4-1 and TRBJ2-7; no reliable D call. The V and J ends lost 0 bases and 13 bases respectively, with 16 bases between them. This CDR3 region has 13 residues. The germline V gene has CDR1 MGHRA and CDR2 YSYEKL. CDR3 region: CASSQDIEGTIYF. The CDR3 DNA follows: TGCGCCAGCAGCCAAGATATAGAAGGCACCATTTACTTC.

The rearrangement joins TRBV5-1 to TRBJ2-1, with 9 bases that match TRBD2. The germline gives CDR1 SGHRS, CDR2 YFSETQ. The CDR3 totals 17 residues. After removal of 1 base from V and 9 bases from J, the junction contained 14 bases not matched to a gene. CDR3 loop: CASSLPTLASGVSEQFF. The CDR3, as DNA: TGCGCCAGCAGCTTGCCGACGTTGGCTAGCGGGGTTAGTGAGCAGTTCTTC.

The CDR3 nucleotides read TGTGCCAGCAGTAAAGGTTTGGTTGTGACCTCCACCTACGAGCAGTACTTC. It is translated as CASSKGLVVTSTYEQYF. The chain carries TRBV12-3 or TRBV12-4 and TRBJ2-7; no reliable D call. V lost 5 bases to trimming and J lost 2 bases, with 22 bases between them. The length of the CDR3 is 17 residues.

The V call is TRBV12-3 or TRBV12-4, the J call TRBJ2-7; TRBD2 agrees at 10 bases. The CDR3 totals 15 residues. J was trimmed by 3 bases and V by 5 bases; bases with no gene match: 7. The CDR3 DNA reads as TGTGCCAGCAGTGGTAGCGGGAGGACCCGCTACGAGCAGTACTTC. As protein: CASSGSGRTRYEQYF.

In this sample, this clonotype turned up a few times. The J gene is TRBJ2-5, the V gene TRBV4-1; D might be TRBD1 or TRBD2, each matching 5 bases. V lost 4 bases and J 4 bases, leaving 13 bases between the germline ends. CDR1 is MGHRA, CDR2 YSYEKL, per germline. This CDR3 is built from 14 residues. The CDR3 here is CASSPGKGSETQYF. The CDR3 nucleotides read TGCGCCAGCAGCCCGGGGAAGGGGTCAGAGACCCAGTACTTC.

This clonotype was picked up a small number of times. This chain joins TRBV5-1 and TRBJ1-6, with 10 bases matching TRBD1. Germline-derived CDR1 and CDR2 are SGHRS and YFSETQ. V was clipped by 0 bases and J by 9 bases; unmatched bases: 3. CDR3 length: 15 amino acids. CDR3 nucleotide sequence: TGCGCCAGCAGCTTGGAGGGACAGGGGAGTTCACCCCTCCACTTT. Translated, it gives CASSLEGQGSSPLHF.

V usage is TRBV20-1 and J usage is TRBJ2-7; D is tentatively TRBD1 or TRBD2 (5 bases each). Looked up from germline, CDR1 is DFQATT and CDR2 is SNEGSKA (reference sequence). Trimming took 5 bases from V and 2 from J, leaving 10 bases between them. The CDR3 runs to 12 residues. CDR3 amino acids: CSAQTGPYEQYF. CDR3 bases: TGCAGTGCTCAGACGGGACCCTACGAGCAGTACTTC.

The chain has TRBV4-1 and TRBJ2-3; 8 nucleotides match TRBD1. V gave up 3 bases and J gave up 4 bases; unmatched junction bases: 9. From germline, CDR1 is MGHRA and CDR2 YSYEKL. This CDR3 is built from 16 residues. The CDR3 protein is CASSHTTGASADTQYF. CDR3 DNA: TGCGCCAGCAGCCATACGACAGGGGCGAGCGCAGATACGCAGTATTTT.

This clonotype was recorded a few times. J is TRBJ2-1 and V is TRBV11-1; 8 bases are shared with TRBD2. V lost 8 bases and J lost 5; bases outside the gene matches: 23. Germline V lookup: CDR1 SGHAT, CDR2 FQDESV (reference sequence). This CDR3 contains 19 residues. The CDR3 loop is CASFPWRGLGMTHHNEQFF. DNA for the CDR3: TGTGCCAGCTTCCCCTGGCGGGGACTAGGGATGACACACCACAATGAGCAGTTCTTC.

DNA of the CDR3: TGTGCCAGCAGCACTTCGCGGGCGAACAATGAGCAGTTCTTC. It yields the protein CASSTSRANNEQFF. The chain is built from TRBV7-2 and TRBJ2-1; tentative D call: TRBD2 (5 bases). The CDR3 is 14 residues long. Germline CDR1 and CDR2: SGHTA and FQGNSA. V shed 5 bases and J shed 5 bases, with 13 bases lying between them. Together with reference TRBV7-2 and TRBJ2-1, the CDR3 gives the full variable domain: GAGVSQSPSNKVTEKGKDVELRCDPISGHTALYWYRQSLGQGLEFLIYFQGNSAPDKSGLPSDRFSAERTGGSVSTLTIQRTQQEDSAVYLCASSTSRANNEQFFGPGTRLTVL.

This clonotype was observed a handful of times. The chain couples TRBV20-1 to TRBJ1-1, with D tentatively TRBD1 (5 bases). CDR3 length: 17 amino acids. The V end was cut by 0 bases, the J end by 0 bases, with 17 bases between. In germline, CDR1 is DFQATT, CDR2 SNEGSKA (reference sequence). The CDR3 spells CSARDIRGGTVNTEAFF. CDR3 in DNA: TGCAGTGCTAGAGATATTCGCGGAGGGACCGTGAACACTGAAGCTTTCTTT.

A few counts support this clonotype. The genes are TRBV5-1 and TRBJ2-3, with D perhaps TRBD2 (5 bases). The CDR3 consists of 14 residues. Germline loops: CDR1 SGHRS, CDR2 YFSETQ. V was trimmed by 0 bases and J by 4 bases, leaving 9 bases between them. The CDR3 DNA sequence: TGCGCCAGCAGCTTGGAGGGTAGCGCAGATACGCAGTATTTT. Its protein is CASSLEGSADTQYF.

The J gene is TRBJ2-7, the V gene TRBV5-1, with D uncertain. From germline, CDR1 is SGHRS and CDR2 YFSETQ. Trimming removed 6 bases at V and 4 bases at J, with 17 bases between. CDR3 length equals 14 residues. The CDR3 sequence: CASTPWVGAYEQYF. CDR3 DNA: TGCGCCAGCACACCATGGGTCGGAGCATACGAGCAGTACTTC.

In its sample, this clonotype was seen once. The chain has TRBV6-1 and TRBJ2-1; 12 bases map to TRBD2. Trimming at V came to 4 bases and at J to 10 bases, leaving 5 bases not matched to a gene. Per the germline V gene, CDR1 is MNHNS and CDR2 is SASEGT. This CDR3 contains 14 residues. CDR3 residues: CASSGLAGEGEQFF. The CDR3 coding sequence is TGTGCCAGCAGTGGACTAGCGGGAGAGGGGGAGCAGTTCTTC.

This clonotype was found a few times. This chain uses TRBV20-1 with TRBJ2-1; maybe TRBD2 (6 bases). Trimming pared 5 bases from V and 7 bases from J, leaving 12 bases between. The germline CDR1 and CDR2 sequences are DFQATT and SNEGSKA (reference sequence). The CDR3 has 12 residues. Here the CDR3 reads CSAGTPENEQFF. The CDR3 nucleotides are TGCAGTGCTGGGACTCCGGAGAATGAGCAGTTCTTC.

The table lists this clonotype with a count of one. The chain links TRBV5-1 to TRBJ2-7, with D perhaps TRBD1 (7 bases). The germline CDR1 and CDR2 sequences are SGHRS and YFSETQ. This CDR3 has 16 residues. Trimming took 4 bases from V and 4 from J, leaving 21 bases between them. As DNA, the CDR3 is TGCGCCAGCAGCCCAGGACCGGAGGGGGCAACGTACGAGCAGTACTTC. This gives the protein CASSPGPEGATYEQYF.

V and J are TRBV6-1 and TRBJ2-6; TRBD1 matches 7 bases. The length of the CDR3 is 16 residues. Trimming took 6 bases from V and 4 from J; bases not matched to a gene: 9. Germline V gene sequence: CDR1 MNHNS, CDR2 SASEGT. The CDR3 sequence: CASRRDSSLGANVLTF. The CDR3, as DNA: TGTGCCAGCAGAAGGGACAGTTCCTTGGGGGCCAACGTCCTGACTTTC.